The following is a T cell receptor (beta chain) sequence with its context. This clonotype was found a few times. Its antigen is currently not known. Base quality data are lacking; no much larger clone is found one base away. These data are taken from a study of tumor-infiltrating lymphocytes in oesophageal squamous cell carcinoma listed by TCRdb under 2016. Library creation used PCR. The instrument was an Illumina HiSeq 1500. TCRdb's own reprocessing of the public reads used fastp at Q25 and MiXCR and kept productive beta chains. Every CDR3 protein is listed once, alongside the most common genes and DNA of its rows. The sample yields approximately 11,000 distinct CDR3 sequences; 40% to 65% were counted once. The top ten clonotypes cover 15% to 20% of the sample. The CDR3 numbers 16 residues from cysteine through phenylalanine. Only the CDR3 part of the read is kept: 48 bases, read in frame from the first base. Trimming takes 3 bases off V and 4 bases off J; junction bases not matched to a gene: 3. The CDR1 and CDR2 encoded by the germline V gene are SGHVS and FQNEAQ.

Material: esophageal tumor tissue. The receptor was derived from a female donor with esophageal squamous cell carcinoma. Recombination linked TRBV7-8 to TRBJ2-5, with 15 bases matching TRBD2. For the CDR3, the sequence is CASSFPGLAGGETQYF. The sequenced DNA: TGTGCCAGCAGCTTCCCGGGACTAGCGGGAGGAGAGACCCAGTACTTC.